This TCR beta chain was recovered during a study of radiotherapy plus CTLA-4 blockade in lung cancer (dated 2018 in TCRdb). In the study overall: Among the enrolled patients, 15% to 20% had an objective response, and 25% to 40% reached disease control.

Remarks on this clone: The antigen it recognizes is unknown. Within one base of it there is no much larger clone, and no base qualities were kept.

The CDR3 sequence holds 13 residues, the cysteine and phenylalanine included. Kept here is only the CDR3 DNA, which spans 39 bases and is read in frame from base 1. Here V drops 7 bases and J drops 2 bases, and the junction holds 6 bases not matched to any gene. The germline V gene supplies CDR1 SQVTM and CDR2 ANQGSEA. The study evaluated CTLA-4 blockade (ipilimumab) given together with focal radiation therapy in patients who had chemo-refractory metastatic non-small-cell lung cancer. The method was the immunoSEQ multiplex PCR assay. The clones in this table, taken by TCRdb from immuneACCESS, are in-frame only. Not every clone is retained; where verified, under half of the shortfall comes from an unresolved V gene, and the cause of the rest is unknown. The sample table contains roughly 77,000 clones; only one count was recorded for 70% to 85% of them. Jointly, the top ten make up more than 8% of the sample.

Beyond this particular receptor, the publication reports: After treatment with radiotherapy and ipilimumab, TCR clones that originated in tumors expanded in peripheral blood. Increased serum interferon-beta after radiation, together with early dynamic changes in blood T cell clones, were reported to be the strongest predictors of response.

The input for sequencing was peripheral blood, taken from a patient treated with radiotherapy plus ipilimumab. The sequence came from a human donor with non-small cell lung cancer whose response to radiotherapy plus ipilimumab could not be evaluated. This chain is built from TRBV29-1 and TRBJ1-1; 8 bases in the junction line up with TRBD1. This receptor carries the CDR3 CSAGTGGNTEAFF. The DNA sequence is TGCAGCGCCGGAACAGGGGGAAACACTGAAGCTTTCTTT.